What follows are 13 T cell receptor beta chains derived from one specimen sequenced in a study of blood T cell repertoires in COVID-19. Sequencing used immunoSEQ multiplex PCR; TCRdb keeps in-frame clones, though not all of them. The data show 250,000 to 350,000 clones, around 82% seen once. The sample taken for sequencing was peripheral blood. These receptors were collected from a person between 65 and 80 years old with COVID-19, enrolled during active disease.

The V gene is TRBV4-3, the J gene TRBJ2-2, with D unresolved. Germline CDR1 LGHNA, CDR2 YSLEER. The CDR3 loop spans 15 amino acids. The V gene lost 1 base and the J gene lost 3 bases, with 9 bases spanning the gap. Written as DNA, the CDR3 is TGCGCCAGCAGCCAAGGCGTTCGGGACACCGGGGAGCTGTTTTTT. Translating gives CASSQGVRDTGELFF.

The chain combines TRBV25-1 with TRBJ2-1; possible D gene TRBD1, 5 bases. Per the germline V gene, CDR1 is MGHDK and CDR2 is SYGVNS. This CDR3 is 16 amino acids long. Trimming shortened V by 1 base and J by 0 bases, and 10 bases separated the two germline ends. As DNA, the CDR3 is TGTGCCAGCAGTGAATGGGGCATTAGCTCCTACAATGAGCAGTTCTTC. As protein: CASSEWGISSYNEQFF. Full variable domain (outside the CDR3, taken from reference TRBV25-1 and TRBJ2-1): EADIYQTPRYLVIGTGKKITLECSQTMGHDKMYWYQQDPGMELHLIHYSYGVNSTEKGDLSSESTVSRIRTEHFPLTLESARPSHTSQYLCASSEWGISSYNEQFFGPGTRLTVL.

In DNA form, the CDR3 reads TGTGCCAGCACTACCCTGCGGGACTCCACAGCGTCGGGCAATCAGCCCCAGCATTTT. It is translated as CASTTLRDSTASGNQPQHF. This rearrangement joins TRBV19 to TRBJ1-5; possible D gene TRBD1, 5 bases. CDR3 size: 19 residues. With 9 bases removed from V and 2 bases from J, the gap between germline ends came to 29 bases. The germline gives CDR1 LNHDA, CDR2 SQIVND (reference sequence).

The V gene is TRBV19, the J gene TRBJ1-5; D is unclear. The ends were cut back, 5 bases at V and 6 bases at J, with 14 bases in the middle. The CDR3 totals 14 residues. Germline V CDR1 and CDR2: LNHDA, SQIVND (reference sequence). The CDR3 reads CASSLDGRGQPQHF. The CDR3 DNA reads as TGTGCCAGTAGTCTTGACGGGAGAGGTCAGCCCCAGCATTTT.

This clone is a singleton in its sample. The junction departs from the called germline gene at one end, perhaps through a read error. The chain carries TRBV7-2 and TRBJ2-1; D is perhaps TRBD2 (5 bases). CDR1 and CDR2 from the germline V gene are SGHTA and FQGNSA. This CDR3 is 16 amino acids long. CDR3 nucleotide sequence: TGTGCCAGCAGCTTTTTTGTGGGAGCCTCCAACAATGAGCAGTTCTTC. Residues: CASSFFVGASNNEQFF.

This clone appeared a few times. The chain recombines TRBV7-9 with TRBJ1-2, with 8 bases fitting TRBD1. The CDR3 loop spans 14 amino acids. V lost 2 bases to trimming and J lost 5 bases; unmatched junction nucleotides: 4. CDR1 SEHNR and CDR2 FQNEAQ come from the germline V gene (reference sequence). CDR3 in amino acids: CASSLNRGDYGYTF. CDR3 bases: TGTGCCAGCAGCTTAAACAGGGGGGATTATGGCTACACCTTC.

This clone was seen a single time. This chain links TRBV5-6 with TRBJ2-7, with 7 bases identical to TRBD1. Germline CDR1 is SGHDT and CDR2 is YYEEEE. Losses at the gene ends were 4 bases for V and 3 bases for J; bases not matched to a gene: 10. The CDR3 contains 15 residues. The CDR3 protein is CASSGDTTGLYEQYF. As DNA, the CDR3 is TGTGCCAGCAGCGGCGACACGACAGGGCTCTACGAGCAGTACTTC.

The chain combines TRBV19 with TRBJ1-3; D uncertain. CDR3 length: 12 residues. CDR1 and CDR2 from the germline V gene are LNHDA and SQIVND (reference sequence). Deletions cut 11 bases from V and 0 bases from J, with 8 bases between. CDR3 loop: CASANSGNTIYF. CDR3 bases: TGTGCCTCAGCGAACTCTGGAAACACCATATATTTT.

V gene TRBV28 combines with J gene TRBJ2-7; 7 positions match TRBD2. Germline CDR1 is MDHEN and CDR2 is SYDVKM. This CDR3 is built from 12 residues. Trimming at V came to 8 bases and at J to 6 bases, leaving 7 bases not matched to a gene. The CDR3 coding sequence is TGTGCCAGCTGTGGGACTACTACCGAGCAGTACTTC. As protein: CASCGTTTEQYF.

In nucleotides, the CDR3 is TGTGCCAGCAGTAGACAGTTAGCCAAAAACATTCAGTACTTC. Protein product: CASSRQLAKNIQYF. The chain carries TRBV6-2 or TRBV6-3 and TRBJ2-4, with D perhaps matching TRBD1 (5 bases). The length of the CDR3 is 14 residues. The V and J ends lost 5 bases and 0 bases respectively, with 8 bases between them. Germline-derived CDR1 and CDR2 are MNHEY and SVGEGT.

The V and J genes are TRBV28 and TRBJ2-7; 7 bases are a match to TRBD2. Looked up from germline, CDR1 is MDHEN and CDR2 is SYDVKM. The junction had 1 base not matched to a gene; V was cut back by 2 bases and J by 0 bases. The CDR3 loop spans 14 amino acids. CDR3 region: CASSLRLASYEQYF. In nucleotides, the CDR3 is TGTGCCAGCAGTTTAAGACTAGCCTCCTACGAGCAGTACTTC.

The rearrangement joins TRBV2 to TRBJ1-4; D is unresolved. The germline V gene has CDR1 SNHLY and CDR2 FYNNEI. The CDR3 is 12 residues long. Trimming shortened V by 4 bases and J by 5 bases, and 5 bases separated the two germline ends. The CDR3 here is CASSGLNEKLFF. For the CDR3, the DNA is TGTGCCAGCAGTGGTCTAAATGAAAAACTGTTTTTT.

The gene calls are TRBV28 and TRBJ1-2; 9 bases fit TRBD1. Trimming took 5 bases from V and 6 from J; bases not matched to a gene: 10. The CDR3 covers 15 residues. CDR1 and CDR2 (germline): MDHEN, SYDVKM. In DNA, the CDR3 is TGTGCCAGCAGTGACGGGACAGGGCCACGTAATGGCTACACCTTC. This codes for CASSDGTGPRNGYTF.